A selection of T cell receptor beta chains follows, all from one sample in a study of T cell repertoires in aging, cancer and after chemotherapy. TCRdb itself ran the multiplex PCR reads through MiXCR, one entry per CDR3 protein. The table shows 700 to 1,000 distinct CDR3 sequences, with under 30% occurring only once. Specimen: blood. The receptors stem from a human donor with a blood cancer. CDR3s include the opening cysteine and the closing phenylalanine or tryptophan.

TRBV11-2	TRBJ2-1	CASGKGSYNEQFF
TRBV15	TRBJ2-5	CATSREAGGMKETQYF
TRBV14	TRBJ1-1	CASSRDGNTEAFF
TRBV20-1	TRBJ2-7	CSANSGIYDEQYF
TRBV6-5	TRBJ1-2	CASSYSGGQDGYTF
TRBV20-1	TRBJ1-5	CSASMAVSNQPQHF
TRBV13	TRBJ2-5	CASSFTGQLKETQYF
TRBV24-1	TRBJ2-1	CATSVGGGSIKRDEQFF
TRBV20-1	TRBJ2-1	CSALGGRWYNEQFF
TRBV6-4	TRBJ1-5	CASSDTPVREPDQPQHF
TRBV24-1	TRBJ1-2	CATSDLTGNYGYTF
TRBV11-2	TRBJ2-2	CASSAAAGGGTGELFF
TRBV19	TRBJ1-5	CASSIGDQPQHF
TRBV6-5	TRBJ2-7	CASSLLRGEAQYF
TRBV30	TRBJ1-1	CAWRRQENTEAFF
TRBV12-3/TRBV12-4	TRBJ2-2	CASRELADHRELFF
TRBV6-2/TRBV6-3	TRBJ2-1	CASSTHGRPPEEQFF
TRBV19	TRBJ1-4	CASSIGGQPNEKLFF
TRBV6-5	TRBJ2-7	CASSSSGGIGPYEQYF
TRBV12-3/TRBV12-4	TRBJ1-5	CASSGTGTGQPQHF